One sample yielded the 23 T cell receptor beta chains listed below, sequenced in a study of cytomegalovirus exposure and HLA in healthy donors. The PCR made use of 60 Vbeta and 13 Jbeta primers. The protocol was immunoSEQ multiplex PCR, while the TCRdb copy is restricted to in-frame clones and leaves out a portion. Altogether over 120,000 clones are present, about three quarters being singletons, with the ten largest covering 3% to 4.5%. The source material was PBMCs. These receptors were collected from a male donor in good health and CMV-seronegative.

This chain joins TRBV18 and TRBJ2-5; TRBD1 agrees at 7 bases. The V gene end was trimmed by 6 bases and the J gene end by 5 bases; junction bases not matched to a gene: 6. The length of the CDR3 is 13 residues. From germline, CDR1 is KGHSH and CDR2 LQKENI. The DNA of the CDR3 is TGTGCCAGCTCGACAGGGAAAGCCGAGACCCAGTACTTC. This codes for CASSTGKAETQYF.

The V call is TRBV7-2, the J call TRBJ2-3, with D hard to call. Germline V lookup: CDR1 SGHTA, CDR2 FQGNSA. V gave up 4 bases and J gave up 0 bases, with 5 bases separating them. This CDR3 is 13 amino acids long. The CDR3 region is CASSSYSTDTQYF. The CDR3 region has the DNA TGTGCCAGCAGCTCCTATAGCACAGATACGCAGTATTTT.

The genes are TRBV7-9 and TRBJ2-7, with D maybe TRBD1 (5 bases). The V end was cut by 3 bases, the J end by 0 bases, with 12 bases between. CDR3 length: 15 amino acids. Germline CDR1 SEHNR, CDR2 FQNEAQ (reference sequence). CDR3 nucleotides: TGTGCCAGCAGCTTTGAACAGGAATACTCCTACGAGCAGTACTTC. It is translated as CASSFEQEYSYEQYF.

This clone came up a few times. The chain recombines TRBV7-2 with TRBJ2-7, with D perhaps TRBD2 (5 bases). Germline CDR1 reads SGHTA; CDR2 reads FQGNSA. CDR3 length: 16 amino acids. Trimming shortened V by 1 base and J by 4 bases, and 17 bases separated the two germline ends. As DNA, the CDR3 is TGTGCCAGCAGCTTAGGGGGTGGTGGGCGAGGGTACGAGCAGTACTTC. It encodes CASSLGGGGRGYEQYF.

The chain is built from TRBV4-3 and TRBJ2-7, with a possible D match to TRBD2 (5 bases). Trimming removed 1 base at V and 3 bases at J, with 13 bases between. The CDR3 contains 15 residues. Germline assignment: CDR1 LGHNA and CDR2 YSLEER. CDR3 DNA: TGCGCCAGCAGCCAAGCGGCGGAGGCCTACTACGAGCAGTACTTC. It translates to CASSQAAEAYYEQYF.

The chain uses TRBV11-2 and TRBJ2-1; the D is unclear. The CDR3 is made up of 16 amino acids. In germline, CDR1 is SGHAT, CDR2 FQNNGV. V was trimmed by 1 base and J by 0 bases, leaving 10 bases between them. As DNA, the CDR3 is TGTGCCAGCAGCTTAGGGAGCCCTAGCTCCTACAATGAGCAGTTCTTC. Its protein product is CASSLGSPSSYNEQFF.

This clone was found a few times. The rearrangement joins TRBV6-1 to TRBJ1-5; 8 bases match TRBD1. In germline, CDR1 is MNHNS, CDR2 SASEGT. The length of the CDR3 is 14 residues. J was trimmed by 5 bases and V by 5 bases; bases with no gene match: 5. CDR3 amino acids: CASSSGGDHQPQHF. CDR3 nucleotide sequence: TGTGCCAGCAGTTCAGGGGGCGATCATCAGCCCCAGCATTTT.

The chain links TRBV11-3 to TRBJ2-1, with 7 nucleotides matching TRBD1. The CDR3 loop spans 15 amino acids. The J segment lost 4 bases and the V segment lost 5 bases, leaving 8 bases of the junction unmatched. Germline loops: CDR1 SGHNT, CDR2 YENEEA. The CDR3 sequence is CASSPSTGVYNEQFF. In nucleotides, the CDR3 is TGTGCCAGCAGCCCATCAACAGGGGTATACAATGAGCAGTTCTTC.

The V gene is TRBV2, the J gene TRBJ1-2; D possibly corresponds to TRBD1 (6 bases). Trimming pared 2 bases from V and 7 bases from J, leaving 14 bases between. Germline CDR1 is SNHLY and CDR2 is FYNNEI. The CDR3 runs 14 residues. The chain's CDR3 is CASSESDSIFGYTF. Written as DNA, the CDR3 is TGTGCCAGCAGTGAATCGGACAGTATCTTTGGCTACACCTTC.

This clone is a singleton in its sample. This chain connects TRBV11-2 to TRBJ2-3; TRBD1 agrees at 7 bases. With V trimmed by 5 bases and J by 1 base, 6 bases remained unmatched. From germline, CDR1 is SGHAT and CDR2 FQNNGV. CDR3 length: 15 amino acids. The chain's CDR3 is CASSPTGQRTDTQYF. The DNA of the CDR3 is TGTGCCAGCAGCCCGACGGGACAGCGCACAGATACGCAGTATTTT.

The rearrangement links TRBV5-4 to TRBJ2-7; 8 positions match TRBD2. J gave up 4 bases and V 3 bases, and 3 bases lay outside the gene matches. CDR3 size: 13 residues. Per the germline V gene, CDR1 is SGHNT and CDR2 is YYREEE (reference sequence). The CDR3 coding sequence is TGTGCCAGCAGCTCCGGGGGGGCGTACGAGCAGTACTTC. As protein: CASSSGGAYEQYF.

This rearrangement joins TRBV4-2 to TRBJ1-4; a possible D gene is TRBD1 (5 bases). Germline V CDR1 and CDR2: LGHNA, YNFKEQ. The CDR3 is 14 amino acids. Trimming shortened V by 9 bases and J by 5 bases, and 16 bases separated the two germline ends. The CDR3 nucleotides are TGTGCCAGAGGGGAGGGGCCAATAAATGAAAAACTGTTTTTT. Translated: CARGEGPINEKLFF.

The rearrangement links TRBV9 to TRBJ1-6; D unresolved. The V end was cut by 1 base, the J end by 6 bases, with 8 bases between. Germline assignment: CDR1 SGDLS and CDR2 YYNGEE. This CDR3 region has 14 residues. The CDR3 sequence is CASSVQTGNSPLHF. CDR3 nucleotides: TGTGCCAGCAGCGTACAGACGGGTAATTCACCCCTCCACTTT.

The V gene is TRBV21-1, the J gene TRBJ2-5; the table's D call TRBD2 went unverified against the DNA. TRBV21-1 is a listed pseudogene. The length of the CDR3 is 11 residues. The CDR3 nucleotides are TGTACCGTAGCGGGGCCTGAGACCCAGTACTTC. It encodes CTVAGPETQYF.

This clone was seen just once. The genes are TRBV7-8 and TRBJ2-7; 12 nucleotides line up with TRBD2. With V trimmed by 4 bases and J by 2 bases, 3 bases remained unmatched. This CDR3 is built from 15 residues. Germline V gene lookup returns CDR1 SGHVS and CDR2 FQNEAQ. The CDR3 loop is CASSSGLAGPYEQYF. The CDR3 DNA follows: TGTGCCAGCAGCTCCGGACTAGCGGGACCCTACGAGCAGTACTTC. Full variable domain (remainder filled in from reference TRBV7-8 and TRBJ2-7): GAGVSQSPRYKVAKRGQDVALRCDPISGHVSLFWYQQALGQGPEFLTYFQNEAQLDKSGLPSDRFFAERPEGSVSTLKIQRTQQEDSAVYLCASSSGLAGPYEQYFGPGTRLTVT.

A note on this clone: The limits of the CDR3 on the DNA are not certain, so only TCRdb's listed CDR3 is given. V and J are TRBV20-1 and TRBJ1-2. Both ends counted, the CDR3 spans 11 residues. Germline-derived CDR1 and CDR2 are DFQATT and SNEGSKA (reference sequence). CDR3 amino acids: CSASLWGGGTF.

V and J are TRBV11-2 and TRBJ2-7, with 11 nucleotides matching TRBD1. Germline V lookup: CDR1 SGHAT, CDR2 FQNNGV. There are 14 residues in the CDR3. Trimming at V came to 5 bases and at J to 3 bases, leaving 3 bases not matched to a gene. CDR3 in amino acids: CASSMGQGDYEQYF. DNA for the CDR3: TGTGCCAGCAGCATGGGACAGGGGGACTACGAGCAGTACTTC. The whole variable domain, remainder taken from reference TRBV11-2 and TRBJ2-7, is EAGVAQSPRYKIIEKRQSVAFWCNPISGHATLYWYQQILGQGPKLLIQFQNNGVVDDSQLPKDRFSAERLKGVDSTLKIQPAKLEDSAVYLCASSMGQGDYEQYFGPGTRLTVT.

The chain links TRBV5-1 to TRBJ2-3, with D possibly being TRBD2 (5 bases). The germline CDR1 and CDR2 sequences are SGHRS and YFSETQ. Trimming removed 5 bases from V and 4 bases from J, with 11 bases in between. The CDR3 covers 13 residues. The chain's CDR3 is CASRPPRADTQYF. In DNA form, the CDR3 reads TGCGCCAGCAGGCCCCCGAGGGCAGATACGCAGTATTTT.

The V and J genes are TRBV28 and TRBJ1-1, with 7 bases that match TRBD1. CDR1 MDHEN and CDR2 SYDVKM come from the germline V gene. This CDR3 is built from 15 residues. With V trimmed by 5 bases and J by 0 bases, 6 bases remained unmatched. CDR3 residues: CASSLPGQLNTEAFF. CDR3 DNA sequence: TGTGCCAGCAGTCTCCCGGGACAGTTGAACACTGAAGCTTTCTTT.

The chain employs TRBV15 and TRBJ2-3, with TRBD2 identical over 11 bases. There are 15 residues in the CDR3. Germline lookup yields CDR1 LNHNV and CDR2 YYDKDF (reference sequence). After removal of 2 bases from V and 4 bases from J, the junction contained 2 bases not matched to a gene. CDR3 nucleotide sequence: TGTGCCACCAGCAGAAGGACTAGCGGGCCAGATACGCAGTATTTT. It translates to CATSRRTSGPDTQYF.

The V call is TRBV9, the J call TRBJ2-7; 9 bases match TRBD2. V was pared by 3 bases and J by 5 bases, with 12 bases of the junction left unmatched. CDR1 is SGDLS and CDR2 is YYNGEE in the germline V gene. The CDR3 consists of 16 residues. The CDR3 region is CASSAIAGAPGDEQYF. DNA for the CDR3: TGTGCCAGCAGCGCTATAGCGGGAGCCCCAGGGGACGAGCAGTACTTC.

The rearrangement joins TRBV6-5 to TRBJ2-1; 7 nucleotides match TRBD2. This CDR3 contains 15 residues. Losses at the gene ends were 5 bases for V and 2 bases for J; bases not matched to a gene: 6. Germline V lookup: CDR1 MNHEY, CDR2 SVGAGI. In nucleotides, the CDR3 is TGTGCCAGCAGTATAATGGGAGGGGCCTACAATGAGCAGTTCTTC. Translated, it gives CASSIMGGAYNEQFF.

This clone was seen a handful of times. The chain links TRBV15 to TRBJ1-6; 9 nucleotides align to TRBD1. This CDR3 is 16 amino acids long. Per germline, CDR1 LNHNV and CDR2 YYDKDF (reference sequence). Trimming cost V 0 bases and J 8 bases; bases outside gene matches: 5. In DNA form, the CDR3 reads TGTGCCACCAGCAGAGATACGGGACAGGGTGATTCACCCCTCCACTTT. Translating it yields CATSRDTGQGDSPLHF.